This entry describes one TCR beta chain. Its antigen is unknown. CDR1 MDHEN and CDR2 SYDVKM come from the germline V gene. The CDR3 is 15 residues long. The V and J ends lost 5 bases and 0 bases, in that order; junction bases with no gene match: 6. The data are from a study of T cell responses to AZD1222 COVID-19 vaccine. Looking at the study overall: Pooled in the analysis were second doses at about 4 or about 12 weeks. General observations from the study: None of the repertoires were sampled until the peak T cell response had passed.

Data came from immunoSEQ multiplex PCR; TCRdb stores just in-frame clones and leaves some out. Among over 150,000 clones listed, 87% were seen once. The chain combines TRBV28 with TRBJ2-5; 7 bases agree with TRBD1. The sample was peripheral blood, taken on day 0 of AZD1222 vaccination. This TCR came from an adult in good health. The CDR3: CASSTGDRDQETQYF. The CDR3 DNA follows: TGTGCCAGCAGTACCGGGGACAGAGACCAAGAGACCCAGTACTTC.